This T cell receptor beta chain was recovered during a study of cytomegalovirus exposure and HLA in healthy donors. Primers included in the PCR were 60 Vbeta and 13 Jbeta primers. The protocol was immunoSEQ multiplex PCR, while the TCRdb copy is restricted to in-frame clones and leaves out a portion. In the table there are 100,000 to 150,000 clones, about 80% of which are singletons. After removal of 5 bases from V and 5 bases from J, the junction contained 9 bases not matched to a gene. This CDR3 contains 14 residues. Germline lookup yields CDR1 MNHEY and CDR2 SMNVEV (reference sequence). Concerning this clone: What it binds is unknown.

Findings and caveats of the study: Researchers had no immune exposure information except CMV serostatus available.

V usage is TRBV27 and J usage is TRBJ2-7, with 7 bases aligning to TRBD2. Sequencing used PBMCs. The receptor comes from a man aged 35-49 years in good health and CMV-seronegative. CDR3 sequence (DNA): TGTGCCAGCAGTGCAAAACTAGCGAGGAACGAGCAGTACTTC. Its protein is CASSAKLARNEQYF.